A selection of T cell receptor beta chains follows, all from one sample in a study of cytomegalovirus exposure and HLA in healthy donors. Some clones are missing from TCRdb's copy, which holds only in-frame ones; the method was immunoSEQ multiplex PCR. Of 100,000 to 150,000 clones listed, over 65% are singletons. What was sequenced was PBMCs. All receptors come from a man between 18 and 35 years old in good health and CMV-seronegative. Each CDR3 is given with its conserved first and last residue. The D gene is left open where the match is weak. Size values are once, few and many counts, or a class for expanded clones, and some rows have none.

D gene: TRBD2; clone size: .; V gene: TRBV7-9; J gene: TRBJ2-1; CDR3 DNA: TGTGCCAGCAGCCCCGGGACTAGCGGGGGGGCCGGCGATGAGCAGTTCTTC; CDR3 protein: CASSPGTSGGAGDEQFF
D gene: TRBD2; clone size: .; V gene: TRBV6-5; J gene: TRBJ2-7; CDR3 DNA: TGTGCCAGCAGACCGGGGGGATTCCCCCACGAGCAGTACTTC; CDR3 protein: CASRPGGFPHEQYF
D gene: TRBD1; clone size: .; V gene: TRBV6-5; J gene: TRBJ1-2; CDR3 DNA: TGTGCCAGCAGATTCGGGACAGGGGACTATGGCTACACCTTC; CDR3 protein: CASRFGTGDYGYTF
D gene: .; clone size: .; V gene: TRBV7-9; J gene: TRBJ1-2; CDR3 DNA: TGTGCCAGCAGCTTACAACAGAGCTATGGCTACACCTTC; CDR3 protein: CASSLQQSYGYTF
D gene: TRBD2; clone size: .; V gene: TRBV27; J gene: TRBJ2-1; CDR3 DNA: TGTGCCAGCAGTTTACTGGCGGGACTAGCGGGTAATGAGCAGTTCTTC; CDR3 protein: CASSLLAGLAGNEQFF
D gene: TRBD1; clone size: few; V gene: TRBV9; J gene: TRBJ1-3; CDR3 DNA: TGTGCCAGCAGCAGGACAGGGACCATATATTTT; CDR3 protein: CASSRTGTIYF
D gene: TRBD1; clone size: once; V gene: TRBV7-9; J gene: TRBJ2-7; CDR3 DNA: TGTTCCAGCAGCCCGAAAGAACGGACAGGTAGAAAAACCTACGAGCAGTACTTC; CDR3 protein: CSSSPKERTGRKTYEQYF
D gene: .; clone size: .; V gene: TRBV4-1; J gene: TRBJ1-5; CDR3 DNA: TGCGCCAGCAGCCAAGCGGGTTCGGATCAGCCCCAGCATTTT; CDR3 protein: CASSQAGSDQPQHF
D gene: TRBD1; clone size: .; V gene: TRBV7-9; J gene: TRBJ1-1; CDR3 DNA: TGTGCCAGCAGCTTAGGGACAGGGGGACCTGAAGCTTTCTTT; CDR3 protein: CASSLGTGGPEAFF
D gene: TRBD1; clone size: .; V gene: TRBV4-3; J gene: TRBJ1-1; CDR3 DNA: TGCGCCAGCAGCCCCACAGGGGCCACTCGAATGAACACTGAAGCTTTCTTT; CDR3 protein: CASSPTGATRMNTEAFF
D gene: .; clone size: .; V gene: TRBV19; J gene: TRBJ1-5; CDR3 DNA: TGTGCCAGTAGTACCCACAGGGTGGACAATCAGCCCCAGCATTTT; CDR3 protein: CASSTHRVDNQPQHF
D gene: .; clone size: .; V gene: TRBV13; J gene: TRBJ2-2; CDR3 DNA: TGTGCCAGCAGCTTAGGGGGGGCAATGACCGGGGAGCTGTTTTTT; CDR3 protein: CASSLGGAMTGELFF
D gene: .; clone size: .; V gene: TRBV6-6; J gene: TRBJ1-2; CDR3 DNA: TGTGCCAGCAGTTACTCTGGGACGGGGAGGGATGGCTACACCTTC; CDR3 protein: CASSYSGTGRDGYTF
D gene: TRBD2; clone size: once; V gene: TRBV7-2; J gene: TRBJ2-1; CDR3 DNA: TGTGCCAGCAGCGCCGGACTAGCGGGGGTTTCCTCCTACAATGAGCAGTTCTTC; CDR3 protein: CASSAGLAGVSSYNEQFF
D gene: TRBD1; clone size: few; V gene: TRBV19; J gene: TRBJ2-7; CDR3 DNA: TGTGCCAGTAGACAGACAGGGAGCTCCTACGAGCAGTACTTC; CDR3 protein: CASRQTGSSYEQYF
D gene: TRBD2; clone size: .; V gene: TRBV2; J gene: TRBJ2-3; CDR3 DNA: TGTGCCAGCAGTGAAAGAATGAGGCGGGGGGGCGCAGATACGCAGTATTTT; CDR3 protein: CASSERMRRGGADTQYF
D gene: TRBD2; clone size: .; V gene: TRBV9; J gene: TRBJ2-3; CDR3 DNA: TGTGCCAGCAGCGTAGGAATAGCGGGGGGGTCCACAGATACGCAGTATTTT; CDR3 protein: CASSVGIAGGSTDTQYF
D gene: TRBD1; clone size: .; V gene: TRBV6-5; J gene: TRBJ1-2; CDR3 DNA: TGTGCCAGCAGTTCCGGGACAGGGTTTTCCTATGGCTACACCTTC; CDR3 protein: CASSSGTGFSYGYTF
D gene: .; clone size: .; V gene: TRBV6-5; J gene: TRBJ2-6; CDR3 DNA: TGTGCCAGCAGTTACGGGTCGGGTGGGGCCAACGTCCTGACTTTC; CDR3 protein: CASSYGSGGANVLTF
D gene: TRBD2; clone size: few; V gene: TRBV7-2; J gene: TRBJ2-1; CDR3 DNA: TGTGCCTCCTTCCCGACCGGGACTAGGAGTAACAATGAGCAGTTCTTC; CDR3 protein: CASFPTGTRSNNEQFF
D gene: TRBD1; clone size: .; V gene: TRBV19; J gene: TRBJ1-5; CDR3 DNA: TGTGCCACCACCCCGGGACAGGGGAATGGGCCCCAGCATTTT; CDR3 protein: CATTPGQGNGPQHF
D gene: .; clone size: .; V gene: TRBV4-1; J gene: TRBJ2-7; CDR3 DNA: TGCGCCAGCAGCCAAGGGACAGATCCCTACGAGCAGTACTTC; CDR3 protein: CASSQGTDPYEQYF
D gene: .; clone size: .; V gene: TRBV7-2; J gene: TRBJ2-7; CDR3 DNA: TGTGCCAGCAGCCCGACAAGTCACTTCTACGAGCAGTACTTC; CDR3 protein: CASSPTSHFYEQYF
D gene: .; clone size: .; V gene: TRBV5-4; J gene: TRBJ2-7; CDR3 DNA: TGTGCCAGCAGCTTGGAGACAATTCGAGAGCAGTACTTC; CDR3 protein: CASSLETIREQYF
D gene: .; clone size: once; V gene: TRBV5-1; J gene: TRBJ1-1; CDR3 DNA: TGCGCCAGCAGCTTGGCCGGGGGGGCATGGGCTTTCTTT; CDR3 protein: CASSLAGGAWAFF
D gene: .; clone size: few; V gene: TRBV4-1; J gene: TRBJ1-3; CDR3 DNA: TGCGCCAGCAGCCCCCAAGCAGGCTCTGGAAACACCATATATTTT; CDR3 protein: CASSPQAGSGNTIYF
D gene: .; clone size: .; V gene: TRBV11-2; J gene: TRBJ1-6; CDR3 DNA: TGTGCCAGCAGCCCGAGTGGACTCCCGCCTGATTCACCCCTCCACTTT; CDR3 protein: CASSPSGLPPDSPLHF
D gene: TRBD1; clone size: .; V gene: TRBV6-1; J gene: TRBJ1-2; CDR3 DNA: TGTGCCAGCAGTTTAACCGGGACAGCCCCTCTAAACACCTTC; CDR3 protein: CASSLTGTAPLNTF
D gene: .; clone size: .; V gene: TRBV4-3; J gene: TRBJ2-1; CDR3 DNA: TGCGCCAGCAGCCAAGAACAGGGTCAGAAGTACAATGAGCAGTTCTTC; CDR3 protein: CASSQEQGQKYNEQFF
D gene: TRBD2; clone size: .; V gene: TRBV11-2; J gene: TRBJ2-5; CDR3 DNA: TGTGCCAGCAGCGACGGGGGGGCCCTTCGCTCGGAGACCCAGTACTTC; CDR3 protein: CASSDGGALRSETQYF
D gene: .; clone size: .; V gene: TRBV7-2; J gene: TRBJ2-7; CDR3 DNA: TGTGCCAGCAGCTTAGGCGGGGTGAGCTCCTACGAGCAGTACTTC; CDR3 protein: CASSLGGVSSYEQYF
D gene: TRBD2; clone size: .; V gene: TRBV9; J gene: TRBJ2-3; CDR3 DNA: TGTGCCAGCAGCGTAGGGGGTAGCGGGGGATACACAGATACGCAGTATTTT; CDR3 protein: CASSVGGSGGYTDTQYF
D gene: TRBD1; clone size: few; V gene: TRBV29-1; J gene: TRBJ2-7; CDR3 DNA: TGCAGCGTTGGGACAGGACTTACCTACGAGCAGTACTTC; CDR3 protein: CSVGTGLTYEQYF
D gene: .; clone size: .; V gene: TRBV9; J gene: TRBJ2-7; CDR3 DNA: TGTGCCAGCAGCGCCGGGACACAGTCCTACGAGCAGTACTTC; CDR3 protein: CASSAGTQSYEQYF
D gene: TRBD1; clone size: .; V gene: TRBV10-3; J gene: TRBJ1-1; CDR3 DNA: TGTGCCATCAGTGGGGGACAGGGGGGAAGTAAGACTGAAGCTTTCTTT; CDR3 protein: CAISGGQGGSKTEAFF
D gene: TRBD1; clone size: .; V gene: TRBV5-1; J gene: TRBJ1-2; CDR3 DNA: TGCGCCAGCAGTATAACAGGGGGCGCAACGGCAAACTATGGCTACACCTTC; CDR3 protein: CASSITGGATANYGYTF
D gene: .; clone size: .; V gene: TRBV2; J gene: TRBJ1-2; CDR3 DNA: TGTGCCAGCAGTCCAACAGGGCCCAACTATGGCTACACCTTC; CDR3 protein: CASSPTGPNYGYTF
D gene: .; clone size: .; V gene: TRBV7-5; J gene: TRBJ1-5; CDR3 DNA: TGTGCCAGAAGCTTGGGAAAGGGACACCCTAACGATAGCAATCAGCCCCAGCATTTT; CDR3 protein: CARSLGKGHPNDSNQPQHF
D gene: TRBD2; clone size: .; V gene: TRBV4-1; J gene: TRBJ2-3; CDR3 DNA: TGCGCCAGCAGCCAAGAACGGAGGCGGGGGGGGCACACAGATACGCAGTATTTT; CDR3 protein: CASSQERRRGGHTDTQYF
D gene: TRBD1; clone size: .; V gene: TRBV7-2; J gene: TRBJ2-2; CDR3 DNA: TGTGCCAGCAGCATTGGACAGGGGACCGGGGAGCTGTTTTTT; CDR3 protein: CASSIGQGTGELFF
D gene: TRBD1; clone size: .; V gene: TRBV10-2; J gene: TRBJ1-4; CDR3 DNA: TGCGCCAGCAGCATACAGGGGACTAATGAAAAACTGTTTTTT; CDR3 protein: CASSIQGTNEKLFF
D gene: .; clone size: .; V gene: TRBV19; J gene: TRBJ1-2; CDR3 DNA: TGTGCCAGTAGTATAGATCTCGAGGCAGGGCGATATTATGGCTACACCTTC; CDR3 protein: CASSIDLEAGRYYGYTF
D gene: .; clone size: .; V gene: TRBV5-4; J gene: TRBJ2-5; CDR3 DNA: TGTGCCAGCAGCCAAAGGGGCGGGGCTGAGACCCAGTACTTC; CDR3 protein: CASSQRGGAETQYF
D gene: .; clone size: .; V gene: TRBV4-2; J gene: TRBJ2-6; CDR3 DNA: TGTGCCAGCAGCCAAGAAGGACACTCTGGGGCCAACGTCCTGACTTTC; CDR3 protein: CASSQEGHSGANVLTF
D gene: .; clone size: once; V gene: TRBV7-2; J gene: TRBJ2-7; CDR3 DNA: TGTGCCAGCAGCGCCTCGCGGGGCTCCTACGAGCAGTACTTC; CDR3 protein: CASSASRGSYEQYF
D gene: TRBD2; clone size: .; V gene: TRBV6-5; J gene: TRBJ2-7; CDR3 DNA: TGTGCCAGCAGTATGACTAGCGGGGGTTACGAGCAGTACTTC; CDR3 protein: CASSMTSGGYEQYF
D gene: TRBD1; clone size: .; V gene: TRBV6-5; J gene: TRBJ2-1; CDR3 DNA: TGTGCCAGCACCCTTCGGACAGGCCTCTACAATGAGCAGTTCTTC; CDR3 protein: CASTLRTGLYNEQFF
D gene: .; clone size: .; V gene: TRBV4-3; J gene: TRBJ1-3; CDR3 DNA: TGCGCCAGCAGCCCCGGACAGTACTCTGGAAACACCATATATTTT; CDR3 protein: CASSPGQYSGNTIYF
D gene: .; clone size: .; V gene: TRBV11-2; J gene: TRBJ2-7; CDR3 DNA: TGTGCCAGCAGCTTAGTGTCCGGGTACGAGCAGTACTTC; CDR3 protein: CASSLVSGYEQYF
D gene: TRBD2; clone size: .; V gene: TRBV19; J gene: TRBJ2-1; CDR3 DNA: TGTGCCAGTAGTATCGGACTAGCGGGACCTCTTTTTACTTACAATGAGCAGTTCTTC; CDR3 protein: CASSIGLAGPLFTYNEQFF
D gene: .; clone size: .; V gene: TRBV7-2; J gene: TRBJ2-1; CDR3 DNA: TGTGCCAGCAGCTCCACATTCGACACCAGCTCCTACAATGAGCAGTTCTTC; CDR3 protein: CASSSTFDTSSYNEQFF
D gene: TRBD2; clone size: .; V gene: TRBV6-1; J gene: TRBJ2-1; CDR3 DNA: TGTGCCAGCACATTCGGCGGGAGCTCCTACAATGAGCAGTTCTTC; CDR3 protein: CASTFGGSSYNEQFF
D gene: .; clone size: .; V gene: TRBV10-3; J gene: TRBJ1-1; CDR3 DNA: TGTGCCATCAGTGAGCCTGGACAGCTTATGAACACTGAAGCTTTCTTT; CDR3 protein: CAISEPGQLMNTEAFF
D gene: TRBD1; clone size: .; V gene: TRBV25-1; J gene: TRBJ1-6; CDR3 DNA: TGTGCCAGCAGTGACTCGACAGGGGGAAATTCACCCCTCCACTTT; CDR3 protein: CASSDSTGGNSPLHF
D gene: TRBD1; clone size: .; V gene: TRBV6-6; J gene: TRBJ2-7; CDR3 DNA: TGTGCCAGCAGCCAAGACAGGGCTCACGAGCAGTACTTC; CDR3 protein: CASSQDRAHEQYF
D gene: .; clone size: .; V gene: TRBV7-9; J gene: TRBJ2-7; CDR3 DNA: TGTGCCAGCAGCCCCCTTAGACAGTCCCTTGGCGCCTACGAGCAGTACTTC; CDR3 protein: CASSPLRQSLGAYEQYF
D gene: .; clone size: .; V gene: TRBV2; J gene: TRBJ1-6; CDR3 DNA: TGTGCCAGCAGTAATCGACTTAATTCACCCCTCCACTTT; CDR3 protein: CASSNRLNSPLHF
D gene: .; clone size: .; V gene: TRBV7-6; J gene: TRBJ1-6; CDR3 DNA: TGTGCCAGCAGCCTAAGCTCCTATAATTCACCCCTCCACTTT; CDR3 protein: CASSLSSYNSPLHF
D gene: .; clone size: few; V gene: TRBV10-3; J gene: TRBJ2-3; CDR3 DNA: TGTGCCATCAGTGAGACTGGCGGGCAGGGGGATACGCAGTATTTT; CDR3 protein: CAISETGGQGDTQYF
D gene: .; clone size: few; V gene: TRBV2; J gene: TRBJ2-2; CDR3 DNA: TGTGCCAGCAGTGAGTCAAACACCGGGGAGCTGTTTTTT; CDR3 protein: CASSESNTGELFF